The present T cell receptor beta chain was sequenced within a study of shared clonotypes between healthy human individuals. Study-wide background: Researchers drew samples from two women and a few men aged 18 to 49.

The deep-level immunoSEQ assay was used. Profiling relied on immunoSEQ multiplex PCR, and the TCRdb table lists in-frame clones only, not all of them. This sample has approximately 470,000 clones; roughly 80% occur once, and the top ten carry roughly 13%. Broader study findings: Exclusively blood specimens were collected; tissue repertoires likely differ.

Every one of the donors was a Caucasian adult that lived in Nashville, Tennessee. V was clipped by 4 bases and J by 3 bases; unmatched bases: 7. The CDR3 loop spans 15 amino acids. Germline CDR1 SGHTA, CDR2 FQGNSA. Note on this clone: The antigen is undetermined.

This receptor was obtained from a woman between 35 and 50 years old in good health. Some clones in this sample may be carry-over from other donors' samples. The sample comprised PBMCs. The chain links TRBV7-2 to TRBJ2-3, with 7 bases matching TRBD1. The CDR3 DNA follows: TGTGCCAGCAGCTCGCAGACAGGGCCGACAGATACGCAGTATTTT. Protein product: CASSSQTGPTDTQYF. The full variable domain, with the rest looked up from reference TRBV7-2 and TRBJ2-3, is GAGVSQSPSNKVTEKGKDVELRCDPISGHTALYWYRQSLGQGLEFLIYFQGNSAPDKSGLPSDRFSAERTGGSVSTLTIQRTQQEDSAVYLCASSSQTGPTDTQYFGPGTRLTVL.